This TCR beta chain was captured by sequencing in a study of T cells after yellow fever vaccination. Overall study results and limits: Of the clonotypes, a small share occurred in both CD4 and CD8 compartments. Re-detected after boosting: most primary clones, about 96% of CD4 and less than 90% of CD8. Researchers cautioned that FACS-sorted repertoires could harbor abundant clonotypes contaminating from the bulk population.

The CDR3 spans 14 residues. The ends lost 4 bases at V and 11 bases at J; junction bases unmatched: 12. Germline CDR1 is SGHNT and CDR2 is YYREEE (reference sequence). A few counts support this clonotype. What it recognizes is unknown. The TCR cDNA carried a universal primer site and UMIs from 5'RACE template switching. TCRdb re-derived calls from the 5' RACE reads in MiXCR, one entry per CDR3 protein. The sample lists hundreds of thousands of distinct CDR3 sequences; around 8.1% were seen once. The rearrangement uses TRBV5-4 and TRBJ1-1; TRBD1 aligns across 9 bases. The sample in question was PBMCs, obtained 35 to 50 days after the first yellow fever vaccination. The receptor's source is a man aged 18 to 29 who received the YFV17D yellow fever vaccine. CDR3 bases: TGTGCCAGCAGCACAGGGACAGGGTGGCGGGAGGCTTTCTTT. Residues: CASSTGTGWREAFF.